This T cell receptor beta chain was captured by sequencing in a study of spatial heterogeneity in lung cancer. Looking at the study overall: Beta-chain sequences were consistently detected more often than alpha-chain sequences. General study findings and limits: Tumor TCRs that were ubiquitous and expanded showed up in blood more at resection than follow-up.

A unique molecular identifier was attached to every TCR cDNA molecule. Each CDR3 protein gets one entry after TCRdb re-called the 5' RACE reads with MiXCR. The sample has some 8,000 distinct CDR3 sequences; around 5.9% are singletons. This clonotype was detected many times. Its antigen is currently unknown. Noted time point: sample taken at primary tumor resection. Whole RNA was taken from tumor, nontumor lung or frozen PBMC; it was then sequenced unsorted. The cohort: around 77 early-stage, untreated non-small cell lung cancer patients. Per the germline V gene, CDR1 is MNHEY and CDR2 is SVGEGT. This CDR3 has 16 residues. Trimming left V 6 bases short and J 2 bases short, with 20 bases between.

This chain links TRBV6-2 or TRBV6-3 with TRBJ2-7; tentatively, D is TRBD1 (6 bases). The sequence was obtained from a male donor with early-stage non-small cell lung cancer. This specimen was PBMCs, taken at surgery. The DNA of the CDR3 is TGTGCCAGCAGGACCCTTACAGGACAGAGGCCCTACGAGCAGTACTTC. Translated, it gives CASRTLTGQRPYEQYF.